The 11 T cell receptor beta chains reported below all come from one sample, sequenced in a study of early stage breast cancer tumors. Some clones are missing from TCRdb's copy, which holds only in-frame ones; the method was immunoSEQ multiplex PCR. The data hold 25,000 to 35,000 clones, with roughly 50% observed a single time. Input material: breast tumor tissue. The receptor source for this set is a person aged 45 to 60 with breast cancer.

The gene calls are TRBV9 and TRBJ1-2; D possibly corresponds to TRBD1 (6 bases). Per the germline V gene, CDR1 is SGDLS and CDR2 is YYNGEE. V was pared by 4 bases and J by 5 bases, with 21 bases between. This CDR3 has 16 amino acids. In DNA, the CDR3 is TGTGCCAGCAGCCTCAACTCCATCAGTACAGGGTATGGCTACACCTTC. Its protein product is CASSLNSISTGYGYTF.

This chain joins TRBV27 and TRBJ2-5; D remains unclear. The CDR3 loop spans 13 amino acids. Germline loops: CDR1 MNHEY, CDR2 SMNVEV (reference sequence). Trimming pared 5 bases from V and 1 base from J, leaving 8 bases between. The CDR3 DNA sequence: TGTGCCAGCAGTCCCCGGTTCCAAGAGACCCAGTACTTC. This codes for CASSPRFQETQYF.

This chain connects TRBV6-6 to TRBJ2-7, with TRBD1 as a possible D gene (5 bases). CDR1 is MNHNY, CDR2 SVGAGI, per germline (reference sequence). V was trimmed by 5 bases and J by 10 bases, leaving 18 bases between them. This CDR3 comprises 13 residues. DNA of the CDR3: TGTGCCAGCAGTCCCGGGCAGGGCACGGAACAGTACTTC. Its protein product is CASSPGQGTEQYF.

CDR3 in amino acids: CASSERGTGNTIYF. The CDR3 bases are TGTGCCAGCAGTGAGCGGGGTACTGGAAACACCATATATTTT. This sequence joins TRBV6-1 and TRBJ1-3, with D hard to call. Trimming pared 3 bases from V and 2 bases from J, leaving 8 bases between. Germline-derived CDR1 and CDR2 are MNHNS and SASEGT. The CDR3 length is 14 residues.

The CDR3 loop reads CASSHEANPGANVLTF. The CDR3 nucleotides are TGTGCCAGCTCACACGAGGCGAATCCTGGGGCCAACGTCCTGACTTTC. J is TRBJ2-6 and V is TRBV18; D unclear. V lost 4 bases and J 2 bases, leaving 12 bases between the germline ends. Germline V lookup: CDR1 KGHSH, CDR2 LQKENI. The CDR3 runs 16 residues.

The rearrangement joins TRBV5-1 to TRBJ1-2, with a tentative D call TRBD1 (5 bases). Germline loops: CDR1 SGHRS, CDR2 YFSETQ. V dropped 4 bases and J dropped 4 bases, with 11 bases sitting between them. This CDR3 is built from 13 residues. CDR3 sequence (DNA): TGCGCCAGCAGCGTGAAAGGGACCTATGGCTACACCTTC. Its translation is CASSVKGTYGYTF. Full variable domain (rest looked up from reference TRBV5-1 and TRBJ1-2): KAGVTQTPRYLIKTRGQQVTLSCSPISGHRSVSWYQQTPGQGLQFLFEYFSETQRNKGNFPGRFSGRQFSNSRSEMNVSTLELGDSALYLCASSVKGTYGYTFGSGTRLTVV.

The J gene is TRBJ1-3, the V gene TRBV11-3; 11 nucleotides agree with TRBD1. The germline V gene encodes CDR1 SGHNT and CDR2 YENEEA. The length of the CDR3 is 16 residues. J was trimmed by 0 bases and V by 5 bases; bases with no gene match: 3. CDR3 nucleotide sequence: TGTGCCAGCAGCCCCGGGACAGGGGGCTCTGGAAACACCATATATTTT. The encoded protein is CASSPGTGGSGNTIYF.

The table lists this clone with a few counts. J is TRBJ2-5 and V is TRBV29-1; weak D call: TRBD2 (6 bases). Germline V lookup: CDR1 SQVTM, CDR2 ANQGSEA. The CDR3 is 13 residues long. The ends were cut back, 3 bases at V and 1 base at J, with 9 bases in the middle. The CDR3 here is CSVEGDFQETQYF. Written as DNA, the CDR3 is TGCAGCGTTGAGGGGGACTTCCAAGAGACCCAGTACTTC.

This clone has just a few counts. The rearrangement uses TRBV5-1 and TRBJ1-5; no definite D call. This CDR3 spans 14 amino acids. Germline V gene sequence: CDR1 SGHRS, CDR2 YFSETQ. V was clipped by 0 bases and J by 2 bases, with 6 bases between them. CDR3 DNA sequence: TGCGCCAGCAGCTTGGGAGATGGCAATCAGCCCCAGCATTTT. Protein product: CASSLGDGNQPQHF.

The CDR3 is CASSAGTGEVGYTF. In DNA form, the CDR3 reads TGTGCCAGTAGCGCCGGGACAGGGGAGGTTGGCTACACCTTC. The rearrangement links TRBV19 to TRBJ1-2; 10 positions agree with TRBD1. Germline V gene data show CDR1 as LNHDA and CDR2 as SQIVND (reference sequence). J lost 7 bases, V lost 6 bases, and 8 bases had no gene match. The CDR3 is made up of 14 amino acids.

This clone ranks as medium-sized. The CDR3 protein is CASSPTLAGWGQETQYF. CDR3 sequence (DNA): TGTGCCAGCAGCCCTACCTTAGCGGGTTGGGGGCAAGAGACCCAGTACTTC. The chain is built from TRBV7-8 and TRBJ2-5, with 7 bases identical to TRBD2. This CDR3 is 17 amino acids long. Germline V CDR1 and CDR2: SGHVS, FQNEAQ. V trimming: 5 bases; J trimming: 2 bases; junction bases outside the gene matches: 14.